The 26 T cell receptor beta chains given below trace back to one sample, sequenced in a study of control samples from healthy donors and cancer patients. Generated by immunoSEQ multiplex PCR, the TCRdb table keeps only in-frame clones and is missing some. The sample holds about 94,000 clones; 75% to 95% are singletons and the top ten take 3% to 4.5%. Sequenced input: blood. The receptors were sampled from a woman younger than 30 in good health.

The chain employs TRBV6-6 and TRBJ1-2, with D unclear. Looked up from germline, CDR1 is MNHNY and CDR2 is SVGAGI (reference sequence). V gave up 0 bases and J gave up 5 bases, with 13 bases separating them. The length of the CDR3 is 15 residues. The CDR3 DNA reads TGTGCCAGCAGTTACTCGACACTTGGGGTATATGGCTACACCTTC. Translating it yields CASSYSTLGVYGYTF.

The CDR3 loop reads CASSLGDRFNEQFF. The CDR3, as DNA: TGCGCCAGCAGCTTGGGTGACAGGTTCAATGAGCAGTTCTTC. The rearrangement joins TRBV5-1 to TRBJ2-1; perhaps TRBD1 as D (6 bases). Between the trimmed V and J ends, which lost 0 bases and 6 bases, there was a span of 10 bases. CDR3 length: 14 residues. CDR1 is SGHRS and CDR2 is YFSETQ in the germline V gene.

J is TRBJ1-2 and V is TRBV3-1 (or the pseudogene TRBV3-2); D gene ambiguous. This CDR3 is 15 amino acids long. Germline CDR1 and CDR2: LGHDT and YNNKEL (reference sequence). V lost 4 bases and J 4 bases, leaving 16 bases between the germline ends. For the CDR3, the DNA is TGTGCCAGCAGCCCTCCGGGCTCCGAAGGCTATGGCTACACCTTC. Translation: CASSPPGSEGYGYTF.

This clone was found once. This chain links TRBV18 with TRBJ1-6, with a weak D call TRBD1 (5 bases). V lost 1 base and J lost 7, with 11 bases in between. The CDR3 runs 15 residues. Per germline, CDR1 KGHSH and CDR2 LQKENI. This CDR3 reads CASSPRARANSPLHF. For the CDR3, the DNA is TGTGCCAGCTCACCACGTGCCAGGGCAAATTCACCCCTCCACTTT. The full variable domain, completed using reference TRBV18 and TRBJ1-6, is NAGVMQNPRHLVRRRGQEARLRCSPMKGHSHVYWYRQLPEEGLKFMVYLQKENIIDESGMPKERFSAEFPKEGPSILRIQQVVRGDSAAYFCASSPRARANSPLHFGNGTRLTVT.

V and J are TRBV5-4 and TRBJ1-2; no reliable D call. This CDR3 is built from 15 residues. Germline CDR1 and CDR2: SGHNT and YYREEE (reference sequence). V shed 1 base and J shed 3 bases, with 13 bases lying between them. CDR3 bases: TGTGCCAGCAGCTTGTTAACTGCCACGGACTATGGCTACACCTTC. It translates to CASSLLTATDYGYTF.

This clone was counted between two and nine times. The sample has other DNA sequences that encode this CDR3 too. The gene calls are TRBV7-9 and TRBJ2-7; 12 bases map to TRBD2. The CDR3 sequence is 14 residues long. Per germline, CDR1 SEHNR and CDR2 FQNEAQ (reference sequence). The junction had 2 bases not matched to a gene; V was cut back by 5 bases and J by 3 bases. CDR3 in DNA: TGTGCCAGCAGCCCTAGCGGGGGGGACTACGAGCAGTACTTC. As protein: CASSPSGGDYEQYF.

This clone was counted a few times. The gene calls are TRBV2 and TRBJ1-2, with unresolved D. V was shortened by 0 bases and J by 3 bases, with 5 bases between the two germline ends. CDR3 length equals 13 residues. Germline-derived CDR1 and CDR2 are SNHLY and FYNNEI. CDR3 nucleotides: TGTGCCAGCAGTGAAGCGCCTTACTATGGCTACACCTTC. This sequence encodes CASSEAPYYGYTF.

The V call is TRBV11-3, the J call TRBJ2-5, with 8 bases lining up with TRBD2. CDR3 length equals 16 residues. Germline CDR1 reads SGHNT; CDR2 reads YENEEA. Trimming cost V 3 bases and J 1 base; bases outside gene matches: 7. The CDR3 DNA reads TGTGCCAGCAGCTTTGGGGGACTAGAAGGCCAAGAGACCCAGTACTTC. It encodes CASSFGGLEGQETQYF.

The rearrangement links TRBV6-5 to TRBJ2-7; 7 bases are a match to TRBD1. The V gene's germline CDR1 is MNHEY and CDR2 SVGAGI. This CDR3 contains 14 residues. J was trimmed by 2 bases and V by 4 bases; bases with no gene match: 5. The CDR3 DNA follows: TGTGCCAGCAGTTTACGACAGGGAACCTACGAGCAGTACTTC. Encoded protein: CASSLRQGTYEQYF.

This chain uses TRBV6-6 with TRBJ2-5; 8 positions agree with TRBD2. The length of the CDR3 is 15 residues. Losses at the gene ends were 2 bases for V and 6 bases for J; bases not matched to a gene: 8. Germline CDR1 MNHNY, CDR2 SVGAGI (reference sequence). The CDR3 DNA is TGTGCCAGCAGTTACCTCCTAGCGGGTGGAAAGACCCAGTACTTC. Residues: CASSYLLAGGKTQYF.

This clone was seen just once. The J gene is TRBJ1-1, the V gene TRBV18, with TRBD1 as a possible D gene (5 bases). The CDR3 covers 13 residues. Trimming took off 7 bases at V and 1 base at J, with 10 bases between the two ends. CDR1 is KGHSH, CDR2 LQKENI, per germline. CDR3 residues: CASCQGENTEAFF. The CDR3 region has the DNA TGTGCCAGCTGTCAAGGGGAGAACACTGAAGCTTTCTTT.

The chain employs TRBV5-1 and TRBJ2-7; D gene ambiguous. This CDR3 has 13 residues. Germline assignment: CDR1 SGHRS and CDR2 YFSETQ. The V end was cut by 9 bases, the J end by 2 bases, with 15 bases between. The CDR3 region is CANRHSEAYEQYF. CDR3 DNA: TGCGCCAACCGTCACTCCGAGGCCTACGAGCAGTACTTC.

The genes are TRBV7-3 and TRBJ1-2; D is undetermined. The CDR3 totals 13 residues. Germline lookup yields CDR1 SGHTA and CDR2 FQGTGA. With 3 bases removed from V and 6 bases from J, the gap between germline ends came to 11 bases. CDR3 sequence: CASSFGTHDGYTF. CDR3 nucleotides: TGTGCCAGCAGCTTTGGAACCCACGATGGCTACACCTTC.

CDR3 in DNA: TGCAGTGCTAGATTCGACCCTGAAGCTTTCTTT. Protein sequence: CSARFDPEAFF. The V gene is TRBV20-1, the J gene TRBJ1-1; D unresolved. The V and J ends lost 2 bases and 6 bases respectively, with 7 bases between them. The CDR3 runs to 11 residues. From germline, CDR1 is DFQATT and CDR2 SNEGSKA (reference sequence).

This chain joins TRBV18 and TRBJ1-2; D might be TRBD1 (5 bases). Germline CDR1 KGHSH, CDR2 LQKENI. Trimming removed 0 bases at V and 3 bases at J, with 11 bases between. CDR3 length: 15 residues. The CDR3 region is CASSPPLRDDYGYTF. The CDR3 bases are TGTGCCAGCTCACCACCATTACGGGACGACTATGGCTACACCTTC.

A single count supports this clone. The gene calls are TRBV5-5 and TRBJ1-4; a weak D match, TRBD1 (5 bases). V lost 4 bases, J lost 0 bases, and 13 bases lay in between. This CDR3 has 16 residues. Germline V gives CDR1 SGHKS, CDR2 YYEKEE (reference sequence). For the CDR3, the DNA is TGTGCCAGCAGCGGCGACAGTGGAACAACTAATGAAAAACTGTTTTTT. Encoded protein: CASSGDSGTTNEKLFF.

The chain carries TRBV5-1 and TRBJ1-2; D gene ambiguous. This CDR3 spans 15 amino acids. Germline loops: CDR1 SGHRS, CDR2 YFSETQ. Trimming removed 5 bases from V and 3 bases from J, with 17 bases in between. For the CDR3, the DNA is TGCGCCAGCAGAATTGCAGGACCCGAATACTATGGCTACACCTTC. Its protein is CASRIAGPEYYGYTF.

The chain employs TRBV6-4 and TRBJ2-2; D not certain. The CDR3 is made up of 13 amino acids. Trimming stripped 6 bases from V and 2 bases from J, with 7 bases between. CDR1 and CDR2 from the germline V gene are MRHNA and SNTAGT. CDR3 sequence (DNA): TGTGCCAGCAGCGCTAAAAACACCGGGGAGCTGTTTTTT. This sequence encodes CASSAKNTGELFF.

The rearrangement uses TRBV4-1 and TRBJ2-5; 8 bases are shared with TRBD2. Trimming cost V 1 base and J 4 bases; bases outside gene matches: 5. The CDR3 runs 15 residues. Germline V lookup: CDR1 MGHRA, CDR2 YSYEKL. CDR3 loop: CASSQAGTRGETQYF. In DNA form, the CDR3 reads TGCGCCAGCAGCCAAGCCGGGACTAGGGGAGAGACCCAGTACTTC.

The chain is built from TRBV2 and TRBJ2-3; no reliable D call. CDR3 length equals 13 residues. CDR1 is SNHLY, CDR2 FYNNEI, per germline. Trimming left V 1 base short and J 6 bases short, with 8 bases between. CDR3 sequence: CASSEGVGDTQYF. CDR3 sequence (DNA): TGTGCCAGCAGTGAAGGGGTCGGGGATACGCAGTATTTT.

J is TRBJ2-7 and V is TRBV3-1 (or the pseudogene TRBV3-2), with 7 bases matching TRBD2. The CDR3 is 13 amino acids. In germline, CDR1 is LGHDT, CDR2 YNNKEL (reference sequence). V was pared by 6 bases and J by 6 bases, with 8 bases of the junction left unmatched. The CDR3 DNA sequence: TGTGCCAGCAGTACTAGACTAGCCAGCGAGCAGTACTTC. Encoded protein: CASSTRLASEQYF.

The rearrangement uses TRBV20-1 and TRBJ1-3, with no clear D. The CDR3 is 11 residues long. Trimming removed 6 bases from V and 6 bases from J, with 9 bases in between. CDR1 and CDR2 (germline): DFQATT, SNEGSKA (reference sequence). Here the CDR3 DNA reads TGCAGTGCACGTGACCTAAACACCATATATTTT. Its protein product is CSARDLNTIYF.

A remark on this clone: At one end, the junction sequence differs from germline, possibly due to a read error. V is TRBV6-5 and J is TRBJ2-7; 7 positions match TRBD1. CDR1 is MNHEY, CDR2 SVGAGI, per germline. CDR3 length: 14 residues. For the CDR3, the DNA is TGTGCCAGCACCCTAGGGGACAGATCCTACGGGCAGTACTTC. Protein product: CASTLGDRSYGQYF.

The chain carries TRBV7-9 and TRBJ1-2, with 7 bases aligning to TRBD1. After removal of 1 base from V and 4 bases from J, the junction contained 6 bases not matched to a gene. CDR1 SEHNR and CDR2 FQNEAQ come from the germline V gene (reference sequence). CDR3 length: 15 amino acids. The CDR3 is CASSLGDRDAYGYTF. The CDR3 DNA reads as TGTGCCAGCAGCTTAGGAGACAGGGATGCCTATGGCTACACCTTC.

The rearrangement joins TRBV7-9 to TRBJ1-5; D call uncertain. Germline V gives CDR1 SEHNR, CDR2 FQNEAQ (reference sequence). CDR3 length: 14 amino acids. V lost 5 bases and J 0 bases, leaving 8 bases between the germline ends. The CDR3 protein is CASSPANSNQPQHF. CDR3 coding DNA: TGTGCCAGCAGCCCCGCTAATAGCAATCAGCCCCAGCATTTT. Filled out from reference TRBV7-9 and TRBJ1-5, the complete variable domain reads DTGVSQNPRHKITKRGQNVTFRCDPISEHNRLYWYRQTLGQGPEFLTYFQNEAQLEKSRLLSDRFSAERPKGSFSTLEIQRTEQGDSAMYLCASSPANSNQPQHFGDGTRLSIL.

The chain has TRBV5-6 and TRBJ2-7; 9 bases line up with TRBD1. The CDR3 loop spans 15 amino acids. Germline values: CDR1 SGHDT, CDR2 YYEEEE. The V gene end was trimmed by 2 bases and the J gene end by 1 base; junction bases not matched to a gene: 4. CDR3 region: CASSFLGQGSYEQYF. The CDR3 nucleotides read TGTGCCAGCAGCTTTTTGGGACAGGGATCCTACGAGCAGTACTTC.